This T cell receptor beta chain was retrieved from a study of PD-1 blockade in classical Hodgkin lymphoma (TCRdb year 2020). The study in broad terms: Nivolumab dosing was 3 mg/kg intravenously every 2 weeks, continuing until either disease progression or unacceptable toxicity. The study used CyTOF and TCR beta sequencing to define a peripheral blood immune signature of response to PD-1 blockade in classical Hodgkin lymphoma. Beyond this particular receptor, the publication reports: Baseline TCR diversity was reported to be lower in newly diagnosed patients than in healthy donors and to be lower still in relapsed/refractory patients. The study was limited to a single clinical trial cohort, and causes of repertoire differences, possibly disease activity or prior therapy, remained undefined. A significant rise by C4D1 was seen in CD4+ but not CD8+ TCR diversity (p=0.0027 vs p=0.16), with the rise being most apparent in complete responders (p=0.02). Lower diversity was observed in patients in whom nivolumab was started less than 1 year after ASCT, and these patients were excluded from later analyses so that confounding by immune reconstitution would be avoided. Among trial patients, those achieving complete response had baseline diversity similar to that of newly diagnosed patients, while diversity was significantly lower in partial responders and progressors.

The time point label on this specimen signifies: cycle 4 day 1 (C4D1), after 6 weeks of nivolumab. Every trial patient had relapsed following autologous stem cell transplantation, and prior brentuximab vedotin exposure was what differed among cohorts A, B and C. The trial cohort comprised roughly 50 patients with relapsed/refractory classical Hodgkin lymphoma whose best overall responses were complete response, partial response or progressive disease. Single-agent nivolumab was administered to trial patients in the multi-cohort phase II CheckMate 205 trial. An independent review committee assessed best overall response by applying the 2007 International Working Group response criteria. PBMCs from the trial were collected at three points: immediately before nivolumab initiation (C1D1), and during therapy at cycle 2 day 1 and cycle 4 day 1. Peripheral blood was collected in 8 mL Vacutainer Cell Preparation Tubes, from which PBMCs were isolated by centrifugation and then cryopreserved.

The Qiagen DNeasy kit was used to extract genomic DNA from unsorted PBMCs and from the negatively selected CD4+ and CD8+ fractions. TCR beta CDR3 regions were subjected to amplification by immunoSEQ multiplex PCR with primers that anneal to V and J segments. A synthetic immune receptor repertoire was used to minimize amplification bias, and any residual bias was removed computationally once sequencing was done. Per the source publication's procedure: Repertoire diversity was quantified as the Shannon entropy index using custom Python scripts. Unsorted, CD4+ and CD8+ repertoires were analyzed separately, except in combined analyses where CD4+ and CD8+ sequences were merged in silico. A clone was considered expanded if an increase in frequency of at least 2-fold after treatment relative to C1D1 was found, and a pseudocount of 0.5 was applied to clones undetected at baseline. Singleton clones were defined as clones with 0 or 1 copy at C1D1, and non-singleton clones were defined as clones with 2 or more copies. Clones expanded in unsorted samples were labelled as CD4+, CD8+ or unknown by matching protein sequences in sorted samples from the same patient. Wilcoxon tests on paired samples were used to test changes in diversity from C1D1 to C4D1. Entries here come from immuneACCESS through TCRdb and include only in-frame sequences with V and J called. Some clones fail to appear in such tables; in the studies checked, an unresolved V gene covers under half of the shortfall, and the cause of the remainder is unknown. That table gives V, J and clone size, and the DNA gave D and trimming. This sample comprises about 21,000 clones, under 80% of them detected only once. The ten biggest clones cover around 20% of the sample.

CDR1 and CDR2, looked up from the germline V gene, are SGHTA and FQGNSA. V is shortened by 5 bases, J by 0 bases, and the region joining them spans 11 bases. The CDR3 sequence holds 15 residues, the cysteine and phenylalanine included. The entry retains the CDR3 DNA only, 45 bases that are in frame from base 1. In regard to this clone: Its antigen is currently not known. No base qualities exist here, and no much larger clone lies one base off it.

The sample consisted of peripheral blood mononuclear cells (PBMCs), taken before the fourth cycle of nivolumab. The chain is assembled from TRBV7-2 and TRBJ1-5, with the D gene too uncertain to name. This receptor was identified in a human donor with classical Hodgkin lymphoma. Here is the DNA: TGTGCCAGCAGCCGCAACGGGTATAGCAATCAGCCCCAGCATTTT. Translated, it reads CASSRNGYSNQPQHF.